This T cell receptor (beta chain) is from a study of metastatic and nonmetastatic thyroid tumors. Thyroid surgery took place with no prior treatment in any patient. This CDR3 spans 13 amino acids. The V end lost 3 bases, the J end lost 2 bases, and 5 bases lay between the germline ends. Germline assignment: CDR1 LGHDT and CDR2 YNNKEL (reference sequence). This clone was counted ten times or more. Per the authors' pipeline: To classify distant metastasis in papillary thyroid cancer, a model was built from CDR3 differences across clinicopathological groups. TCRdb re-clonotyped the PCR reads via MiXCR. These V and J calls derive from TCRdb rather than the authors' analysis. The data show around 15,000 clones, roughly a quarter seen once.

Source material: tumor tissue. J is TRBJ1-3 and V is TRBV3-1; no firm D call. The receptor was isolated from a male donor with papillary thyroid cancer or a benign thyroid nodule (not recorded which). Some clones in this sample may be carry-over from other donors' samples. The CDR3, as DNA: TGTGCCAGCAGCCAGCAGGCTGGAAACACCATATATTTT. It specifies CASSQQAGNTIYF.